These 30 T cell receptor beta chains were all obtained from the same sample, sequenced in a study of T-cell reconstitution after alpha-beta-depleted transplantation in children. TCRbeta library construction was performed incorporating unique molecular identifiers. TCRdb re-derived calls from the PCR reads in MiXCR, one entry per CDR3 protein. The table shows about 640,000 distinct CDR3 sequences, with around 16% occurring only once. The specimen comprised PBMCs from the stem cell graft donor, sampled from the stem cell graft. The source of these receptors is a human donor who donated a stem cell graft to a child with acute myeloid leukemia.

CDR3: CASSLAPQMTRATDTQYF. CDR3 DNA: TGCGCCAGCAGCTTGGCCCCTCAAATGACCAGGGCGACAGATACGCAGTATTTT. This sequence joins TRBV5-1 and TRBJ2-3; possible D gene TRBD1, 5 bases. V dropped 0 bases and J dropped 3 bases, with 20 bases sitting between them. CDR3 length: 18 residues. Germline V gene data show CDR1 as SGHRS and CDR2 as YFSETQ.

Many counts were recorded for this clonotype. The chain couples TRBV25-1 to TRBJ1-4, with D perhaps TRBD1 (5 bases). Germline CDR1 reads MGHDK; CDR2 reads SYGVNS. V shed 6 bases and J shed 2 bases, with 13 bases lying between them. The CDR3 is 15 residues long. The chain's CDR3 is CASSAFGATNEKLFF. The CDR3 DNA sequence: TGTGCCAGCAGCGCCTTCGGGGCGACTAATGAAAAACTGTTTTTT.

The sample holds many counts of this clonotype. The chain employs TRBV20-1 and TRBJ2-5, with a possible D match to TRBD2 (6 bases). Per the germline V gene, CDR1 is DFQATT and CDR2 is SNEGSKA (reference sequence). This CDR3 contains 14 residues. With 2 bases removed from V and 4 bases from J, the gap between germline ends came to 14 bases. The DNA of the CDR3 is TGCAGTGCTAGACGGCCTGGGGGGAGAGAGACCCAGTACTTC. Translating it yields CSARRPGGRETQYF.

This clonotype was recorded a few times. V gene TRBV5-6 combines with J gene TRBJ1-6, with TRBD1 as a possible D gene (6 bases). V lost 0 bases and J 13 bases, leaving 11 bases between the germline ends. Germline CDR1 reads SGHDT; CDR2 reads YYEEEE. This CDR3 has 13 amino acids. CDR3 protein: CASSLGQVAPLHF. CDR3 coding DNA: TGTGCCAGCAGCTTGGGACAGGTTGCCCCCCTCCACTTT.

The table lists this clonotype with a few counts. The rearrangement uses TRBV20-1 and TRBJ2-5, with 11 nucleotides matching TRBD2. CDR1 and CDR2 from the germline V gene are DFQATT and SNEGSKA (reference sequence). The ends lost 1 base at V and 2 bases at J; junction bases unmatched: 3. This CDR3 has 15 residues. The chain's CDR3 is CSARVAGGLQETQYF. CDR3 nucleotides: TGCAGTGCTAGAGTAGCGGGGGGGCTGCAAGAGACCCAGTACTTC.

The gene calls are TRBV7-2 and TRBJ2-2, with 8 bases that match TRBD2. V gave up 2 bases and J gave up 7 bases; unmatched junction bases: 9. The CDR3 contains 16 residues. Germline V gene lookup returns CDR1 SGHTA and CDR2 FQGNSA. For the CDR3, the DNA is TGTGCCAGCAGCTTATTGGCAGCGGGGGCCGGCGGGGAGCTGTTTTTT. This codes for CASSLLAAGAGGELFF.

The CDR3 sequence is CSALESSSGNTIYF. CDR3 coding DNA: TGCAGTGCTCTTGAATCATCCTCTGGAAACACCATATATTTT. This chain joins TRBV20-1 and TRBJ1-3; no definite D call. The CDR3 is 14 amino acids. Germline V CDR1 and CDR2: DFQATT, SNEGSKA (reference sequence). The germline V and J ends were trimmed by 5 bases and 0 bases, with 11 bases remaining between them.

This clonotype was recorded at least ten times. The chain has TRBV5-1 and TRBJ2-2; tentative D call: TRBD2 (5 bases). V lost 4 bases and J 1 base, leaving 14 bases between the germline ends. In germline, CDR1 is SGHRS, CDR2 YFSETQ. This CDR3 has 16 residues. For the CDR3, the DNA is TGCGCCAGCAGCCCACCGCGAGGACTGAACACCGGGGAGCTGTTTTTT. Translated: CASSPPRGLNTGELFF.

As regards this clonotype: A read error may be the cause here, since a much bigger clone is one base away. The chain combines TRBV10-3 with TRBJ2-1; 8 bases are shared with TRBD1. Germline V lookup: CDR1 ENHRY, CDR2 SYGVKD. CDR3 length: 16 residues. V gave up 0 bases and J gave up 8 bases; unmatched junction bases: 9. For the CDR3, the DNA is TGTGCCATCAGTGAGTCAAGGGGACAGGCTCGTCATGAGCAGTTCTTC. It encodes CAISESRGQARHEQFF.

At least ten counts were recorded for this clonotype. This chain links TRBV20-1 with TRBJ1-5; a possible D gene is TRBD1 (6 bases). The V gene's germline CDR1 is DFQATT and CDR2 SNEGSKA (reference sequence). Trimming took 3 bases from V and 6 from J, leaving 12 bases between them. CDR3 length: 13 residues. CDR3 bases: TGCAGTGCTAGTAACAGGGAAAGTCAGCCCCAGCATTTT. This gives the protein CSASNRESQPQHF.

This clonotype was found many times. J is TRBJ2-7 and V is TRBV29-1; possibly TRBD1 for D (5 bases). The CDR3 has 14 amino acids. The V end was cut by 2 bases, the J end by 2 bases, with 13 bases between. Germline values: CDR1 SQVTM, CDR2 ANQGSEA. DNA for the CDR3: TGCAGCGTTGAAACTGAGGCAGGGACCTACGAGCAGTACTTC. As protein: CSVETEAGTYEQYF.

This clonotype was seen more than once but under ten times. The CDR3 bases are TGTGCCAGCAGCTCCGGGACTCGGAAAGAGACCCAGTACTTC. Translating gives CASSSGTRKETQYF. V and J are TRBV4-2 and TRBJ2-5; D possibly corresponds to TRBD2 (6 bases). V shed 5 bases and J shed 3 bases, with 13 bases lying between them. The germline V gene has CDR1 LGHNA and CDR2 YNFKEQ. The CDR3 runs to 14 residues.

This chain uses TRBV10-3 with TRBJ1-1; 7 nucleotides match TRBD1. With 10 bases clipped from V and 1 base from J, the junction kept 6 bases outside the gene matches. Germline V gene sequence: CDR1 ENHRY, CDR2 SYGVKD. The CDR3 totals 13 residues. The CDR3 nucleotides are TGTGCCAGCCAGGGACAGCAGAACACTGAAGCTTTCTTT. Translation gives CASQGQQNTEAFF.

The V gene is TRBV7-9, the J gene TRBJ1-5; TRBD1 might be the D (5 bases). This CDR3 is 12 amino acids long. The germline CDR1 and CDR2 sequences are SEHNR and FQNEAQ (reference sequence). Trimming stripped 5 bases from V and 9 bases from J, with 11 bases between. DNA for the CDR3: TGTGCCAGCAGCCCCGCGGGGGGGCCCCAGCATTTT. This translates into CASSPAGGPQHF.

This clonotype was seen only a few times. The chain combines TRBV5-1 with TRBJ1-1; TRBD1 matches 8 bases. This CDR3 has 15 amino acids. Trimming removed 7 bases from V and 0 bases from J; junction bases left unmatched: 8. Per the germline V gene, CDR1 is SGHRS and CDR2 is YFSETQ. DNA for the CDR3: TGCGCCAGCGGACAGGGCGGGCCTTTGAACACTGAAGCTTTCTTT. This gives the protein CASGQGGPLNTEAFF. The complete variable domain, with remaining parts taken from reference TRBV5-1 and TRBJ1-1, reads KAGVTQTPRYLIKTRGQQVTLSCSPISGHRSVSWYQQTPGQGLQFLFEYFSETQRNKGNFPGRFSGRQFSNSRSEMNVSTLELGDSALYLCASGQGGPLNTEAFFGQGTRLTVV.

This clonotype has more than one count but fewer than ten. The chain uses TRBV6-5 and TRBJ1-4; D gene unclear. This CDR3 is built from 14 residues. From germline, CDR1 is MNHEY and CDR2 SVGAGI. The ends were cut back, 5 bases at V and 7 bases at J, with 14 bases in the middle. CDR3 protein: CASSPSPWGEKLFF. The DNA for the CDR3 is TGTGCCAGCAGTCCCTCGCCCTGGGGTGAAAAACTGTTTTTT.

This chain connects TRBV20-1 to TRBJ2-7, with 11 bases aligning to TRBD2. V trimming: 0 bases; J trimming: 4 bases; junction bases outside the gene matches: 11. The CDR3 totals 17 residues. Germline V CDR1 and CDR2: DFQATT, SNEGSKA (reference sequence). The CDR3 region has the DNA TGCAGTGCTAGAGATCCCTTGCCGACTAGCGGGGTTTACGAGCAGTACTTC. It yields the protein CSARDPLPTSGVYEQYF.

The gene calls are TRBV5-6 and TRBJ1-2; TRBD1 is a possible D gene (6 bases). CDR1 is SGHDT, CDR2 YYEEEE, per germline. The CDR3 covers 16 residues. V was cut by 0 bases and J by 7 bases, with 19 bases left in between. The CDR3 DNA follows: TGTGCCAGCAGCTTGGTCGCCGCGAAAGGGGGTCCTGGCTACACCTTC. Residues: CASSLVAAKGGPGYTF.

This clonotype was recorded at least ten times. V is TRBV5-1 and J is TRBJ2-1, with D possibly being TRBD2 (6 bases). CDR1 is SGHRS, CDR2 YFSETQ, per germline. The ends were cut back, 0 bases at V and 3 bases at J, with 10 bases in the middle. The CDR3 covers 15 residues. CDR3 amino acids: CASSLEGGDYNEQFF. The CDR3 bases are TGCGCCAGCAGCTTGGAGGGCGGGGACTACAATGAGCAGTTCTTC.

There are a few counts of this clonotype. The V call is TRBV7-9, the J call TRBJ1-6; D may be TRBD1 (6 bases). Germline V gene lookup returns CDR1 SEHNR and CDR2 FQNEAQ (reference sequence). V lost 3 bases to trimming and J lost 7 bases, with 10 bases between them. CDR3 size: 14 residues. The CDR3 bases are TGTGCCAGCAGCTTCACAGGGAAGAATTCACCCCTCCACTTT. It specifies CASSFTGKNSPLHF.

The V call is TRBV5-1, the J call TRBJ1-2; D unclear. CDR1 is SGHRS, CDR2 YFSETQ, per germline. This CDR3 region has 14 residues. Trimming cost V 1 base and J 6 bases, with 13 bases left between them. The chain's CDR3 is CASSLITAEDGYTF. As DNA, the CDR3 is TGCGCCAGCAGCTTGATCACAGCCGAGGATGGCTACACCTTC. Based on the CDR3 plus reference TRBV5-1 and TRBJ1-2, the full variable domain is KAGVTQTPRYLIKTRGQQVTLSCSPISGHRSVSWYQQTPGQGLQFLFEYFSETQRNKGNFPGRFSGRQFSNSRSEMNVSTLELGDSALYLCASSLITAEDGYTFGSGTRLTVV.

This clonotype was counted at least ten times. V and J are TRBV10-3 and TRBJ1-6, with D unclear. Germline V lookup: CDR1 ENHRY, CDR2 SYGVKD. The CDR3 covers 12 residues. V dropped 0 bases and J dropped 7 bases, with 1 base sitting between them. CDR3 coding DNA: TGTGCCATCAGTGAGTCAAATTCACCCCTCCACTTT. Translated: CAISESNSPLHF.

In this sample, this clonotype turned up many times. This sequence joins TRBV6-5 and TRBJ2-5; 11 bases map to TRBD1. The CDR3 extends over 15 amino acids. The germline CDR1 and CDR2 sequences are MNHEY and SVGAGI. The trim removed 3 bases at V and 6 bases at J, leaving 6 bases unmatched. The DNA of the CDR3 is TGTGCCAGCAGTTATTGGACAGGGGGCTTGAAGACCCAGTACTTC. Encoded protein: CASSYWTGGLKTQYF.

This clonotype appeared once. The J gene is TRBJ1-1, the V gene TRBV19, with no clear D. Per germline, CDR1 LNHDA and CDR2 SQIVND (reference sequence). Trimming took 5 bases from V and 5 from J, leaving 18 bases between them. The CDR3 is 15 amino acids. CDR3 in amino acids: CASSAPFGLGTEAFF. In DNA, the CDR3 is TGTGCCAGTAGTGCCCCCTTTGGGCTCGGAACTGAAGCTTTCTTT.

This clonotype was recorded many times. This rearrangement joins TRBV29-1 to TRBJ2-6; 7 nucleotides align to TRBD1. V was clipped by 5 bases and J by 0 bases; unmatched bases: 10. The CDR3 contains 17 residues. Germline V gives CDR1 SQVTM, CDR2 ANQGSEA. The CDR3 region is CSVFVRTGSSGANVLTF. The CDR3 DNA sequence: TGCAGCGTTTTCGTAAGGACAGGTAGCTCTGGGGCCAACGTCCTGACTTTC.

The genes are TRBV20-1 and TRBJ2-7; the match to TRBD2 covers 10 bases. This CDR3 is built from 15 residues. V shed 2 bases, J shed 4 bases, and the junction held 8 bases outside the gene matches. Germline assignment: CDR1 DFQATT and CDR2 SNEGSKA (reference sequence). The CDR3 bases are TGCAGTGCTAGACTAACTAGCGGGGAAACTTACGAGCAGTACTTC. As protein: CSARLTSGETYEQYF.

This clonotype was seen many times. V gene TRBV14 combines with J gene TRBJ1-2; D gene ambiguous. The germline V gene encodes CDR1 SGHDN and CDR2 FVKESK. There are 14 residues in the CDR3. Trimming removed 0 bases at V and 8 bases at J, with 13 bases between. The DNA of the CDR3 is TGTGCCAGCAGCCAAGATATAGGCCGCCCAGGCTACACCTTC. Translated, it gives CASSQDIGRPGYTF.

This clonotype has a count of ten or more. The CDR3 region has the DNA TGCAGTGCTACCCGGGACTTAGGAGCCTACGAGCAGTACTTC. The encoded protein is CSATRDLGAYEQYF. This chain uses TRBV20-1 with TRBJ2-7; TRBD2 is a possible D gene (6 bases). Germline values: CDR1 DFQATT, CDR2 SNEGSKA (reference sequence). The V and J ends lost 4 bases and 2 bases respectively, with 15 bases between them. The CDR3 is 14 amino acids.

The table lists this clonotype with a few counts. The chain uses TRBV7-6 and TRBJ2-7; TRBD1 matches 9 bases. The CDR3 spans 16 residues. Trimming took 5 bases from V and 3 from J; bases not matched to a gene: 11. CDR1 SGHVS and CDR2 FNYEAQ come from the germline V gene. CDR3 residues: CASSPDVGQGNYEQYF. The CDR3 DNA reads TGTGCCAGCAGCCCGGATGTAGGACAGGGGAACTACGAGCAGTACTTC.

This clonotype was picked up many times. V is TRBV4-3 and J is TRBJ2-7; 10 nucleotides agree with TRBD2. The junction had 2 bases not matched to a gene; V was cut back by 2 bases and J by 1 base. Germline V gives CDR1 LGHNA, CDR2 YSLEER. The CDR3 totals 15 residues. The DNA for the CDR3 is TGCGCCAGCAGCCAAATAGCGGGGGGTTCCTACGAGCAGTACTTC. Its protein product is CASSQIAGGSYEQYF.